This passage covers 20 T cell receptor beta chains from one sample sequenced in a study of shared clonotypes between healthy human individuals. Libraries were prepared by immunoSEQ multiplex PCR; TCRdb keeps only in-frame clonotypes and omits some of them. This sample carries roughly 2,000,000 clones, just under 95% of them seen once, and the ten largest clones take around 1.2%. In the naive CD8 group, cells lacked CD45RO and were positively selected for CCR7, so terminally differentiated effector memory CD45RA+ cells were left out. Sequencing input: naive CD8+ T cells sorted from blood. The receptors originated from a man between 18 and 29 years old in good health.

The CDR3 sequence is CASSLSAGEGEKLFF. The CDR3 nucleotides read TGTGCCAGCAGTTTAAGCGCTGGGGAAGGGGAAAAACTGTTTTTT. The chain combines TRBV28 with TRBJ1-4, with no clear D. The germline V gene encodes CDR1 MDHEN and CDR2 SYDVKM. V shed 2 bases and J shed 8 bases, with 15 bases lying between them. This CDR3 region has 15 residues.

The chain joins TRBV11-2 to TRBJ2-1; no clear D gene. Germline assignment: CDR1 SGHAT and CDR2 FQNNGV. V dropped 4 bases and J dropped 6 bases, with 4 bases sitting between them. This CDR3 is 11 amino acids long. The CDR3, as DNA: TGTGCCAGCAGCTGGGTCAATGAGCAGTTCTTC. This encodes CASSWVNEQFF.

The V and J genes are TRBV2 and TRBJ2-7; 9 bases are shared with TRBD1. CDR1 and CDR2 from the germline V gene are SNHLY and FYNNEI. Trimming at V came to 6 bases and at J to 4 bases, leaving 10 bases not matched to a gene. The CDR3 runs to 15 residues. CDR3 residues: CASRAGTGPLYEQYF. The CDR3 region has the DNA TGTGCCAGCAGGGCCGGGACAGGGCCCCTGTACGAGCAGTACTTC. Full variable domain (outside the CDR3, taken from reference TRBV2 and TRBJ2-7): EPEVTQTPSHQVTQMGQEVILRCVPISNHLYFYWYRQILGQKVEFLVSFYNNEISEKSEIFDDQFSVERPDGSNFTLKIRSTKLEDSAMYFCASRAGTGPLYEQYFGPGTRLTVT.

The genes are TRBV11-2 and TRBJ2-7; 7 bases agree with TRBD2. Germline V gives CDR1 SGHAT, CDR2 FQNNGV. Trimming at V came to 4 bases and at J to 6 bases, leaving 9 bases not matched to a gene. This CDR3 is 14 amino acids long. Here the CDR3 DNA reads TGTGCCAGCAGCTCCACTTTACTAGCGAGCGAGCAGTACTTC. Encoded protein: CASSSTLLASEQYF.

CDR3 DNA sequence: TGTGCCAGCAGCCAAGATGGATATGGAATTCCCTACGAGCAGTACTTC. Protein: CASSQDGYGIPYEQYF. This rearrangement joins TRBV4-2 to TRBJ2-7; D unresolved. V shed 0 bases and J shed 2 bases, with 14 bases lying between them. The CDR3 runs to 16 residues. The V gene's germline CDR1 is LGHNA and CDR2 YNFKEQ.

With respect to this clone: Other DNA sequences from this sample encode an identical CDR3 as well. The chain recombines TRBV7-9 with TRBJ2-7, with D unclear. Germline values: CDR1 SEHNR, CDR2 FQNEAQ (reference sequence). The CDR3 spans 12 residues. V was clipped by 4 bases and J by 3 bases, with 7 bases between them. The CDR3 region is CASSSRGYEQYF. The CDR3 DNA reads TGTGCCAGCAGCTCTCGAGGCTACGAGCAGTACTTC. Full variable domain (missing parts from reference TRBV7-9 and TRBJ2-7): DTGVSQNPRHKITKRGQNVTFRCDPISEHNRLYWYRQTLGQGPEFLTYFQNEAQLEKSRLLSDRFSAERPKGSFSTLEIQRTEQGDSAMYLCASSSRGYEQYFGPGTRLTVT.

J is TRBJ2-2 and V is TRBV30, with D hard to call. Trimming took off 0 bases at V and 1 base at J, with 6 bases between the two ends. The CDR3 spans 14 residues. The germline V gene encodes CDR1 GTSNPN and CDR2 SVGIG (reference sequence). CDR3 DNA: TGTGCCTGGAGTGTGTATCGGAACACCGGGGAGCTGTTTTTT. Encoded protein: CAWSVYRNTGELFF.

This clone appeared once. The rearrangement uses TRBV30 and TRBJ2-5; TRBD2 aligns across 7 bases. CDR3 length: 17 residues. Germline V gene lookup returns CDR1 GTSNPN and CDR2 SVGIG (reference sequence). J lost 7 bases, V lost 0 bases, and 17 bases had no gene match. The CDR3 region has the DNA TGTGCCTGGAGTGTACCCTCCCCCGGACTAGTTATACGGACCCAGTACTTC. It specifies CAWSVPSPGLVIRTQYF. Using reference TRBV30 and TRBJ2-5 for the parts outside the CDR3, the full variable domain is SQTIHQWPATLVQPVGSPLSLECTVEGTSNPNLYWYRQAAGRGLQLLFYSVGIGQISSEVPQNLSASRPQDRQFILSSKKLLLSDSGFYLCAWSVPSPGLVIRTQYFGPGTRLLVL.

CDR3 in DNA: TGTGCCAGCAGCCAACGGGATGCCTACGAGCAGTACTTC. Translated: CASSQRDAYEQYF. This rearrangement joins TRBV7-9 to TRBJ2-7; a weak D match, TRBD2 (5 bases). Germline V gene lookup returns CDR1 SEHNR and CDR2 FQNEAQ (reference sequence). V shed 5 bases and J shed 2 bases, with 10 bases lying between them. The CDR3 consists of 13 residues.

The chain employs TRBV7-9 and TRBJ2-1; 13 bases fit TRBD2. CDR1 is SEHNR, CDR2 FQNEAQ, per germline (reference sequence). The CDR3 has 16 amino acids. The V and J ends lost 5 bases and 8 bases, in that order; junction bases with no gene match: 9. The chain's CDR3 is CASSGPLAGGFHEQFF. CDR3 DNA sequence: TGTGCCAGCAGCGGTCCACTAGCGGGAGGGTTCCATGAGCAGTTCTTC.

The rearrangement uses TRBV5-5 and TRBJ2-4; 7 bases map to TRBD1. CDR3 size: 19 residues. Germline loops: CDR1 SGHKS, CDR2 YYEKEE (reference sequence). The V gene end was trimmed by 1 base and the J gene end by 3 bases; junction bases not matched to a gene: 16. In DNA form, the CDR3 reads TGTGCCAGCAGCTTGTCCCACCTGACAGGGTTATTGGGCAAAAACATTCAGTACTTC. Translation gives CASSLSHLTGLLGKNIQYF.

DNA for the CDR3: TGTGCCAGTTCAAAACGGGGGTATAGCAATCAGCCCCAGCATTTT. The encoded protein is CASSKRGYSNQPQHF. This sequence joins TRBV2 and TRBJ1-5, with D possibly matching TRBD1 (5 bases). CDR1 and CDR2 (germline): SNHLY, FYNNEI. The CDR3 is 15 amino acids. The germline V and J ends were trimmed by 9 bases and 0 bases, with 15 bases remaining between them.

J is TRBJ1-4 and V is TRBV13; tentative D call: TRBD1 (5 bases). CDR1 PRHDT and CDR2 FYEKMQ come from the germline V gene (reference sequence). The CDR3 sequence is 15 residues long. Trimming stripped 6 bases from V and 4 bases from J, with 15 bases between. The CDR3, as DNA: TGTGCCAGCAGTACCTCTGGGACGATTAATGAAAAACTGTTTTTT. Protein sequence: CASSTSGTINEKLFF.

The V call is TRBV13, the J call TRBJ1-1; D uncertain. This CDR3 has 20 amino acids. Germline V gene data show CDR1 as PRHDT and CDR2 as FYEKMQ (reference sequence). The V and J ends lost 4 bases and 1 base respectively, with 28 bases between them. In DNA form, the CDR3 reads TGTGCCAGCAGCTCTTTTTTTAACCCTGGCTGGGAACAGAAGAACACTGAAGCTTTCTTT. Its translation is CASSSFFNPGWEQKNTEAFF.

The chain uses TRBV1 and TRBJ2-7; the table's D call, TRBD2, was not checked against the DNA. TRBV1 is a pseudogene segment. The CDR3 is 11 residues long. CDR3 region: CTSRRRCEQYF. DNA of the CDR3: TGCACCAGCCGCAGGAGGTGTGAGCAGTACTTC.

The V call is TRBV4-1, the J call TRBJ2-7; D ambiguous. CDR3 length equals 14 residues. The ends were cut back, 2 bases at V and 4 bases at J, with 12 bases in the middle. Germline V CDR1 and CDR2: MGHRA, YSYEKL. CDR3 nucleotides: TGCGCCAGCAGCCAAAAAAGTCCCATATACGAGCAGTACTTC. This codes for CASSQKSPIYEQYF.

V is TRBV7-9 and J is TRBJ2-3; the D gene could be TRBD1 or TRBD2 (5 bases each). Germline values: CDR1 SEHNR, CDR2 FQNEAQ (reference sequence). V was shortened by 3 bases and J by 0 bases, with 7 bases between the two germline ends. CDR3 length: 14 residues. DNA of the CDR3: TGTGCCAGCAGCTTTGGGGACAGCACAGATACGCAGTATTTT. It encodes CASSFGDSTDTQYF.

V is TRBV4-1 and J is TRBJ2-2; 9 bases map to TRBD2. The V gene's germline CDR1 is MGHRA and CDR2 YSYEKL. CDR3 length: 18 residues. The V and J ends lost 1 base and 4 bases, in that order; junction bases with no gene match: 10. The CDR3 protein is CASSQGGWTSDGTGELFF. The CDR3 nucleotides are TGCGCCAGCAGCCAAGGGGGATGGACTAGCGACGGCACCGGGGAGCTGTTTTTT.

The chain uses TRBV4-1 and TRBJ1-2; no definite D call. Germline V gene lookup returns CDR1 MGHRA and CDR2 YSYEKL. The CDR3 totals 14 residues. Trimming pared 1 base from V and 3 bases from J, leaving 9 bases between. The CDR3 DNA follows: TGCGCCAGCAGCCAAGGGCTGGGCCACTATGGCTACACCTTC. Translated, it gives CASSQGLGHYGYTF.

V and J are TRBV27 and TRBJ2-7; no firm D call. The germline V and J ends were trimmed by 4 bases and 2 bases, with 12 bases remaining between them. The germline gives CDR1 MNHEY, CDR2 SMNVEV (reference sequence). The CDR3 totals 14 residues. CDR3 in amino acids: CASSSWAKTYEQYF. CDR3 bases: TGTGCCAGCAGTTCATGGGCAAAGACCTACGAGCAGTACTTC.